This T cell receptor (beta chain) was sequenced for a study of OX40 agonist ivuxolimab in advanced cancers. Relative to its sample, this clone is large. The antigen is undetermined. This table comes from immunoSEQ multiplex PCR, and its TCRdb copy is limited to in-frame clones, with some not included. In the table there are approximately 30,000 clones, 90% of which are singletons. Overall study findings and caveats: Those patients achieving a partial response at 0.1-3.0 mg/kg showed among the lowest clonal expansion. The study found that CD8+ T cells averaged more expanded clones than CD4+.

This receptor was obtained from an adult with an advanced solid tumor such as melanoma, head and neck, liver or kidney cancer. This sample comprised CD4+ or CD8+ T cells sorted from blood, obtained in a trial of the OX40 agonist ivuxolimab.

The CDR3 nucleotides read TGCGCCAGCAGCTTGCGGCAGGGGAGCGACAATGAGCAGTTCTTC. It yields the protein CASSLRQGSDNEQFF. This chain links TRBV5-1 with TRBJ2-1; possibly TRBD1 for D (6 bases). Trimming left V 1 base short and J 5 bases short, with 13 bases between. There are 15 residues in the CDR3. Germline V gene sequence: CDR1 SGHRS, CDR2 YFSETQ.